One sample yielded the 23 T cell receptor beta chains listed below, sequenced in a study of CD8+ T cells in alopecia areata. The treatment is: oral pan-JAK inhibitor, 5-10 mg twice daily. cDNA reverse transcribed from extracted RNA served as the sequencing template. TCRdb keeps only in-frame clones here, not all; method: immunoSEQ multiplex PCR. The sample includes around 70,000 clones, 25% to 30% of them seen just once. Sequencing used CD8+ T cells sorted from blood, obtained at week 4, from a patient treated with tofacitinib. All receptors come from a human donor with alopecia areata.

The J gene is TRBJ2-5, the V gene TRBV7-2; 8 positions agree with TRBD2. With 3 bases clipped from V and 1 base from J, the junction kept 7 bases outside the gene matches. This CDR3 contains 16 residues. CDR1 is SGHTA and CDR2 is FQGNSA in the germline V gene. The CDR3 region is CASSLGAGGLQETQYF. The CDR3 DNA reads TGTGCCAGCAGCTTGGGGGCGGGAGGCCTCCAAGAGACCCAGTACTTC.

This clone was picked up a small number of times. The chain couples TRBV29-1 to TRBJ2-1; D gene ambiguous. Germline V gene lookup returns CDR1 SQVTM and CDR2 ANQGSEA. Trimming shortened V by 5 bases and J by 7 bases, and 18 bases separated the two germline ends. CDR3 length: 14 amino acids. The CDR3 bases are TGCAGCGTTACCCCGGAGACCCGCTGGAATGAGCAGTTCTTC. Amino acid sequence: CSVTPETRWNEQFF.

This clone came up a few times. This chain links TRBV13 with TRBJ2-3; 10 bases are a match to TRBD1. The CDR3 runs to 16 residues. Germline CDR1 is PRHDT and CDR2 is FYEKMQ (reference sequence). The ends lost 5 bases at V and 5 bases at J; junction bases unmatched: 10. As DNA, the CDR3 is TGTGCCAGCAGCCCAGAACAGGGACAGGGGAGAGATACGCAGTATTTT. Protein: CASSPEQGQGRDTQYF. Using reference TRBV13 and TRBJ2-3 for the parts outside the CDR3, the full variable domain is AAGVIQSPRHLIKEKRETATLKCYPIPRHDTVYWYQQGPGQDPQFLISFYEKMQSDKGSIPDRFSAQQFSDYHSELNMSSLELGDSALYFCASSPEQGQGRDTQYFGPGTRLTVL.

This clone was detected once. The chain carries TRBV25-1 and TRBJ1-4; TRBD1 might be the D (5 bases). This CDR3 region has 17 residues. Germline V CDR1 and CDR2: MGHDK, SYGVNS. V was cut by 0 bases and J by 8 bases, with 19 bases left in between. CDR3 residues: CASSEYIGRGEREKLFF. As DNA, the CDR3 is TGTGCCAGCAGTGAATATATCGGTAGAGGGGAGAGAGAAAAACTGTTTTTT.

This clone was picked up a small number of times. The same CDR3 can be traced to other DNA sequences in this sample. The genes are TRBV29-1 and TRBJ2-7; the D is unclear. The germline V gene has CDR1 SQVTM and CDR2 ANQGSEA. The V end lost 5 bases, the J end lost 4 bases, and 9 bases lay between the germline ends. The CDR3 spans 11 residues. CDR3 in amino acids: CSVSLDYEQYF. The DNA for the CDR3 is TGCAGCGTTTCCTTGGATTACGAGCAGTACTTC.

The chain employs TRBV2 and TRBJ2-7, with D possibly TRBD2 on 5 matching bases. CDR1 SNHLY and CDR2 FYNNEI come from the germline V gene. The CDR3 has 14 residues. The V end lost 6 bases, the J end lost 1 base, and 13 bases lay between the germline ends. CDR3 nucleotides: TGTGCCAGCAGGGGCAGCGGCCTATCCTACGAGCAGTACTTC. It encodes CASRGSGLSYEQYF.

The table lists this clone with a few counts. The rearrangement links TRBV29-1 to TRBJ1-1; D is unclear. Deletions cut 8 bases from V and 10 bases from J, with 17 bases between. Germline V lookup: CDR1 SQVTM, CDR2 ANQGSEA. The CDR3 contains 11 residues. This chain's CDR3 is CSYREGPGAFF. The CDR3 DNA reads as TGCAGCTATCGGGAGGGCCCCGGAGCTTTCTTT.

This clone was detected a few times. The genes are TRBV29-1 and TRBJ2-5; 11 bases are a match to TRBD1. The V segment lost 5 bases and the J segment 4 bases; nucleotides outside the gene matches: 9. CDR1 is SQVTM and CDR2 is ANQGSEA in the germline V gene. This CDR3 has 15 amino acids. The DNA for the CDR3 is TGCAGCGTTCCGACGGACAGGGGGCTCCTAGAGACCCAGTACTTC. Translated: CSVPTDRGLLETQYF. The full variable domain, in which reference TRBV29-1 and TRBJ2-5 provide the parts outside the CDR3, is SAVISQKPSRDICQRGTSLTIQCQVDSQVTMMFWYRQQPGQSLTLIATANQGSEATYESGFVIDKFPISRPNLTFSTLTVSNMSPEDSSIYLCSVPTDRGLLETQYFGPGTRLLVL.

In its sample, this clone was seen many times. The chain joins TRBV18 to TRBJ2-1, with D tentatively TRBD2 (5 bases). CDR3 length: 12 amino acids. CDR1 is KGHSH, CDR2 LQKENI, per germline. V lost 5 bases to trimming and J lost 6 bases, with 8 bases between them. CDR3: CASSEGANEQFF. For the CDR3, the DNA is TGTGCCAGCTCAGAGGGAGCCAATGAGCAGTTCTTC.

The chain uses TRBV19 and TRBJ2-7; D possibly corresponds to TRBD2 (6 bases). The germline V gene encodes CDR1 LNHDA and CDR2 SQIVND (reference sequence). Deletions cut 3 bases from V and 1 base from J, with 13 bases between. The CDR3 has 15 amino acids. This CDR3 reads CASSIYLASSYEQYF. CDR3 in DNA: TGTGCCAGTAGTATTTACCTAGCGTCGTCCTACGAGCAGTACTTC.

This chain uses TRBV4-1 with TRBJ1-1; tentatively, D is TRBD1 (5 bases). CDR1 MGHRA and CDR2 YSYEKL come from the germline V gene. Trimming removed 2 bases from V and 3 bases from J, with 13 bases in between. The CDR3 length is 15 residues. CDR3 residues: CASSQPQGFDTEAFF. Here the CDR3 DNA reads TGCGCCAGCAGCCAACCTCAGGGTTTTGACACTGAAGCTTTCTTT.

V gene TRBV9 combines with J gene TRBJ2-1; perhaps TRBD1 as D (5 bases). The CDR3 consists of 13 residues. Germline V CDR1 and CDR2: SGDLS, YYNGEE. V dropped 5 bases and J dropped 4 bases, with 10 bases sitting between them. This CDR3 is CASRPDSYNEQFF. DNA for the CDR3: TGTGCCAGCAGACCCGACAGTTACAATGAGCAGTTCTTC.

The CDR3 sequence is CASIQPGGETQYF. The DNA for the CDR3 is TGTGCCAGCATCCAACCCGGCGGAGAGACCCAGTACTTC. The chain uses TRBV7-2 and TRBJ2-5; no clear D gene. CDR1 is SGHTA, CDR2 FQGNSA, per germline. The V end lost 7 bases, the J end lost 4 bases, and 13 bases lay between the germline ends. There are 13 residues in the CDR3.

Only a few counts were recorded for this clone. The chain is built from TRBV6-6 and TRBJ1-4, with D unclear. V was shortened by 0 bases and J by 1 base, with 0 bases between the two germline ends. CDR3 size: 13 residues. Germline lookup yields CDR1 MNHNY and CDR2 SVGAGI (reference sequence). The CDR3 DNA reads TGTGCCAGCAGTTACTCAACTAATGAAAAACTGTTTTTT. Protein sequence: CASSYSTNEKLFF.

In this sample, this clone turned up a few times. V usage is TRBV29-1 and J usage is TRBJ2-7; D unclear. The CDR3 runs to 11 residues. V was pared by 4 bases and J by 4 bases, with 8 bases between. Germline CDR1 reads SQVTM; CDR2 reads ANQGSEA. Here the CDR3 reads CSVGRWYEQYF. The CDR3 region has the DNA TGCAGCGTTGGACGATGGTACGAGCAGTACTTC.

The rearrangement joins TRBV6-6 to TRBJ1-2; D ambiguous. Germline CDR1 is MNHNY and CDR2 is SVGAGI (reference sequence). This CDR3 spans 14 amino acids. Trimming took off 5 bases at V and 8 bases at J, with 18 bases between the two ends. The CDR3 loop is CASSNTHEVGGYTF. DNA for the CDR3: TGTGCCAGCAGTAACACGCATGAAGTAGGGGGCTACACCTTC.

This clone was counted only a few times. The CDR3 is CASSFEGREQYF. The CDR3 DNA sequence: TGTGCCAGCAGTTTTGAGGGCCGCGAGCAGTACTTC. This rearrangement joins TRBV28 to TRBJ2-7; the D gene is possibly TRBD2 (5 bases). CDR3 length: 12 residues. The V and J ends lost 3 bases and 6 bases respectively, with 9 bases between them. Germline CDR1 MDHEN, CDR2 SYDVKM.

The chain combines TRBV5-1 with TRBJ2-7; D ambiguous. The CDR3 has 13 amino acids. V was trimmed by 1 base and J by 3 bases, leaving 8 bases between them. Germline CDR1 SGHRS, CDR2 YFSETQ. The CDR3 protein is CASSLTVLYEQYF. The CDR3 nucleotides are TGCGCCAGCAGCTTGACGGTCCTCTACGAGCAGTACTTC.

This clone appeared a few times. The V call is TRBV14, the J call TRBJ2-5, with unresolved D. This CDR3 spans 12 amino acids. Per germline, CDR1 SGHDN and CDR2 FVKESK. Between the trimmed V and J ends, which lost 1 base and 10 bases, there was a span of 10 bases. As DNA, the CDR3 is TGTGCCAGCAGCCAAGTCGCGAAGGACCAGTACTTC. This codes for CASSQVAKDQYF.

The rearrangement links TRBV6-1 to TRBJ1-1; D ambiguous. V gave up 1 base and J gave up 4 bases, with 13 bases separating them. Germline values: CDR1 MNHNS, CDR2 SASEGT. The CDR3 is 15 residues long. The CDR3 is CASSEGGWEGTEAFF. The CDR3 nucleotides read TGTGCCAGCAGTGAAGGAGGCTGGGAGGGCACTGAAGCTTTCTTT.

CDR3 nucleotides: TGTGCCAGCAGCGCCTGGACTAGCGGCGGCTACAATGAGCAGTTCTTC. Its translation is CASSAWTSGGYNEQFF. The chain has TRBV9 and TRBJ2-1, with 10 nucleotides matching TRBD2. CDR1 is SGDLS and CDR2 is YYNGEE in the germline V gene. This CDR3 has 16 residues. The junction had 6 bases not matched to a gene; V was cut back by 3 bases and J by 3 bases.

This clone was found a few times. The V call is TRBV29-1, the J call TRBJ2-7; D is unresolved. This CDR3 contains 12 residues. Trimming removed 4 bases at V and 3 bases at J, with 10 bases between. CDR1 and CDR2 (germline): SQVTM, ANQGSEA. CDR3 region: CSVGPGSYEQYF. The CDR3 nucleotides read TGCAGCGTTGGGCCCGGAAGCTACGAGCAGTACTTC.

This clone was counted a few times. This rearrangement joins TRBV29-1 to TRBJ1-2; D gene unclear. The V gene lost 8 bases and the J gene lost 1 base, with 8 bases spanning the gap. This CDR3 region has 11 residues. In germline, CDR1 is SQVTM, CDR2 ANQGSEA. DNA for the CDR3: TGCAGCAGCTGGAATAACTATGGCTACACCTTC. Translation gives CSSWNNYGYTF. The full variable domain, in which reference TRBV29-1 and TRBJ1-2 provide the parts outside the CDR3, is SAVISQKPSRDICQRGTSLTIQCQVDSQVTMMFWYRQQPGQSLTLIATANQGSEATYESGFVIDKFPISRPNLTFSTLTVSNMSPEDSSIYLCSSWNNYGYTFGSGTRLTVV.